Following are 31 T cell receptor beta chains from one sample sequenced in a study of T cells in lung cancer brain metastases. Only in-frame clones appear in the TCRdb table, and some are missing; sequencing was by immunoSEQ multiplex PCR. Of fewer than 5,500 clones listed, 70% to 90% are singletons. The sequencing sample was made of tumor tissue from the primary lung tumor. These receptors all come from a middle-aged man with non-small cell lung cancer.

The chain recombines TRBV6-6 with TRBJ1-2, with 8 nucleotides matching TRBD1. Germline CDR1 and CDR2: MNHNY and SVGAGI (reference sequence). This CDR3 comprises 15 residues. With V trimmed by 5 bases and J by 8 bases, 13 bases remained unmatched. The CDR3 spells CASSTTGGKGNGYTF. In DNA, the CDR3 is TGTGCCAGCAGTACCACAGGGGGAAAGGGTAACGGCTACACCTTC.

With regard to this clone: A junction boundary mismatches the germline segment, possibly from a read error. V is TRBV15 and J is TRBJ1-2; D not certain. CDR1 and CDR2 (germline): LNHNV, YYDKDF (reference sequence). This CDR3 has 13 amino acids. CDR3 in amino acids: CATNRTLNYGYTF. As DNA, the CDR3 is TGTGCCACCAACAGAACCCTGAACTATGGCTACACCTTC.

The CDR3 here is CSVAFSGSGDQPQHF. The CDR3 DNA is TGCAGCGTTGCCTTCAGTGGCTCAGGGGATCAGCCCCAGCATTTT. V and J are TRBV29-1 and TRBJ1-5, with D maybe TRBD1 (6 bases). CDR1 and CDR2 from the germline V gene are SQVTM and ANQGSEA. Trimming took off 4 bases at V and 5 bases at J, with 18 bases between the two ends. This CDR3 is 15 amino acids long. Using reference TRBV29-1 and TRBJ1-5 for the parts outside the CDR3, the full variable domain is SAVISQKPSRDICQRGTSLTIQCQVDSQVTMMFWYRQQPGQSLTLIATANQGSEATYESGFVIDKFPISRPNLTFSTLTVSNMSPEDSSIYLCSVAFSGSGDQPQHFGDGTRLSIL.

This clone is a singleton in its sample. This rearrangement joins TRBV4-2 to TRBJ1-3, with 7 bases identical to TRBD1. The CDR3 is made up of 17 amino acids. CDR1 and CDR2 (germline): LGHNA, YNFKEQ. V shed 1 base, J shed 0 bases, and the junction held 6 bases outside the gene matches. The CDR3 coding sequence is TGTGCCAGCAGCCAAGCCCAAGGGGGCGGCTCTGGAAACACCATATATTTT. Translating it yields CASSQAQGGGSGNTIYF.

Comment on this clone: Other DNA sequences in this specimen translate into the identical CDR3. The chain uses TRBV5-1 and TRBJ2-1, with a possible D match to TRBD2 (5 bases). The germline V and J ends were trimmed by 0 bases and 6 bases, with 10 bases remaining between them. This CDR3 region has 14 residues. CDR1 is SGHRS and CDR2 is YFSETQ in the germline V gene. DNA of the CDR3: TGCGCCAGCAGCTTGGCGGGGTCATCCAATGAGCAGTTCTTC. It encodes CASSLAGSSNEQFF.

Comments on this clone: The same CDR3 can be traced to other DNA sequences in this sample. The chain carries TRBV25-1 and TRBJ1-2; 10 bases are a match to TRBD1. CDR1 MGHDK and CDR2 SYGVNS come from the germline V gene. V trimming: 1 base; J trimming: 0 bases; junction bases outside the gene matches: 5. The CDR3 has 17 amino acids. DNA of the CDR3: TGTGCCAGCAGTGAATGGGACAGGGGCGATACTAACTATGGCTACACCTTC. It encodes CASSEWDRGDTNYGYTF.

The chain is built from TRBV29-1 and TRBJ2-1; the D is unclear. Germline lookup yields CDR1 SQVTM and CDR2 ANQGSEA. The length of the CDR3 is 13 residues. The V and J ends lost 7 bases and 4 bases respectively, with 14 bases between them. For the CDR3, the DNA is TGCAGCGGGACCATGACCCCTTACAATGAGCAGTTCTTC. Translating gives CSGTMTPYNEQFF.

This clone showed up just once. The rearrangement joins TRBV21-1 to TRBJ2-7; the table's D call TRBD2 went unverified against the DNA. TRBV21-1 is a known pseudogene. This CDR3 spans 14 amino acids. The CDR3 is CASSNYPEGYRVYF. The CDR3 DNA follows: TGTGCCAGCAGCAATTATCCCGAGGGTTACCGTGTGTACTTC.

The V gene is TRBV13, the J gene TRBJ2-3; 8 bases line up with TRBD2. CDR1 and CDR2 (germline): PRHDT, FYEKMQ (reference sequence). This CDR3 comprises 17 residues. J was trimmed by 1 base and V by 4 bases; bases with no gene match: 10. CDR3 in amino acids: CASSSLSTTSGTDTQYF. The CDR3 nucleotides are TGTGCCAGCAGCTCCCTCTCCACGACTAGCGGCACAGATACGCAGTATTTT.

This clone was seen only a few times. The chain uses TRBV30 and TRBJ1-1; D is uncertain. Germline V lookup: CDR1 GTSNPN, CDR2 SVGIG (reference sequence). Trimming shortened V by 5 bases and J by 2 bases, and 9 bases separated the two germline ends. The CDR3 length is 12 residues. DNA of the CDR3: TGTGCCTGGCGTCGCGTAAACACTGAAGCTTTCTTT. It codes for CAWRRVNTEAFF.

The J gene is TRBJ2-5, the V gene TRBV18; D ambiguous. The V gene's germline CDR1 is KGHSH and CDR2 LQKENI. V dropped 6 bases and J dropped 4 bases, with 9 bases sitting between them. The CDR3 is 12 amino acids. The CDR3 nucleotides are TGTGCCAGCTCTCTTGATATAGAGACCCAGTACTTC. Translating gives CASSLDIETQYF.

Turning to this clone: Sequence at one end of the junction differs from germline and may be a read error. The chain has TRBV25-1 and TRBJ2-7; D gene ambiguous. From germline, CDR1 is MGHDK and CDR2 SYGVNS. The CDR3 runs to 11 residues. In DNA form, the CDR3 reads TGTGCTAGCAGTGTCCTATACGAGCAGTACTTC. Translation gives CASSVLYEQYF.

Concerning this clone itself: Different DNA sequences within this sample yield the same CDR3. The chain uses TRBV7-2 and TRBJ1-6, with no clear D. The length of the CDR3 is 15 residues. Germline assignment: CDR1 SGHTA and CDR2 FQGNSA. V lost 1 base and J 10 bases, leaving 14 bases between the germline ends. CDR3 bases: TGTGCCAGCAGCTTAGATAGGGCAGAGTTCTCACCCCTCCACTTT. This gives the protein CASSLDRAEFSPLHF.

The chain couples TRBV2 to TRBJ1-5; tentative D call: TRBD1 (5 bases). The CDR3 loop spans 16 amino acids. The germline V gene encodes CDR1 SNHLY and CDR2 FYNNEI. Trimming stripped 4 bases from V and 5 bases from J, with 18 bases between. This CDR3 is CASSGSLSGLDQPQHF. In DNA form, the CDR3 reads TGTGCCAGCAGTGGCTCGTTGTCAGGGTTGGATCAGCCCCAGCATTTT.

This chain links TRBV19 with TRBJ1-2; no reliable D call. Germline V gives CDR1 LNHDA, CDR2 SQIVND (reference sequence). The germline V and J ends were trimmed by 6 bases and 0 bases, with 11 bases remaining between them. The CDR3 runs to 14 residues. Written as DNA, the CDR3 is TGTGCCAGTAGCTCCCAAGGGCCTAACTATGGCTACACCTTC. Encoded protein: CASSSQGPNYGYTF.

The genes are TRBV6-1 and TRBJ1-5, with 10 positions matching TRBD1. This CDR3 has 15 amino acids. CDR1 is MNHNS and CDR2 is SASEGT in the germline V gene. V trimming: 1 base; J trimming: 6 bases; junction bases outside the gene matches: 3. This CDR3 is CASSEVTGGGQPQHF. Here the CDR3 DNA reads TGTGCCAGCAGTGAAGTGACAGGGGGCGGTCAGCCCCAGCATTTT.

The chain uses TRBV28 and TRBJ2-5; D may be TRBD1 (7 bases). The CDR3 spans 16 residues. Trimming removed 5 bases from V and 5 bases from J, with 21 bases in between. Looked up from germline, CDR1 is MDHEN and CDR2 is SYDVKM. Here the CDR3 reads CASSPQQGGPRETQYF. The CDR3 DNA reads TGTGCCAGCAGTCCTCAGCAGGGGGGACCCCGGGAGACCCAGTACTTC.

The J gene is TRBJ2-1, the V gene TRBV28, with 12 bases lining up with TRBD2. The CDR3 is made up of 16 amino acids. V shed 5 bases, J shed 10 bases, and the junction held 12 bases outside the gene matches. Germline lookup yields CDR1 MDHEN and CDR2 SYDVKM. The CDR3 bases are TGTGCCAGCAGTCGCCCGACTAGCGGGAGCCACTACGAGCAGTTCTTC. Protein product: CASSRPTSGSHYEQFF.

This clone was found once. The chain carries TRBV6-5 and TRBJ2-3, with D uncertain. V shed 6 bases and J shed 0 bases, with 10 bases lying between them. From germline, CDR1 is MNHEY and CDR2 SVGAGI. The CDR3 spans 14 residues. CDR3 sequence: CASSQLGSTDTQYF. CDR3 sequence (DNA): TGTGCCAGCAGCCAACTCGGGAGCACAGATACGCAGTATTTT.

The gene calls are TRBV6-5 and TRBJ2-5, with 8 bases lining up with TRBD1. This CDR3 is built from 16 residues. The trim removed 3 bases at V and 2 bases at J, leaving 8 bases unmatched. Germline V gene data show CDR1 as MNHEY and CDR2 as SVGAGI. The CDR3, as DNA: TGTGCCAGCAGTTATAACAGGGGGTTAAAACAAGAGACCCAGTACTTC. This encodes CASSYNRGLKQETQYF.

This sequence joins TRBV10-3 and TRBJ2-4; 10 nucleotides agree with TRBD1. The CDR3 runs to 16 residues. Germline V CDR1 and CDR2: ENHRY, SYGVKD. Germline trimming cut 3 bases from V and 7 bases from J; bases unmatched to any gene: 9. Written as DNA, the CDR3 is TGTGCCATCAGTGATACCGGGACAGGGGTTCGGAACATTCAGTACTTC. Its protein product is CAISDTGTGVRNIQYF.

The V and J genes are TRBV5-5 and TRBJ2-2; 11 positions match TRBD2. The J segment lost 1 base and the V segment lost 4 bases, leaving 3 bases of the junction unmatched. Per germline, CDR1 SGHKS and CDR2 YYEKEE (reference sequence). This CDR3 region has 16 residues. As DNA, the CDR3 is TGTGCCAGCAGCCCACTAGCGGGAGAGAACACCGGGGAGCTGTTTTTT. It translates to CASSPLAGENTGELFF.

The chain recombines TRBV10-3 with TRBJ1-1, with 7 positions matching TRBD1. The CDR3 has 14 residues. Germline V lookup: CDR1 ENHRY, CDR2 SYGVKD. V gave up 5 bases and J gave up 3 bases; unmatched junction bases: 6. This CDR3 is CAISPGGRDTEAFF. Written as DNA, the CDR3 is TGTGCCATCAGTCCAGGGGGTAGGGACACTGAAGCTTTCTTT.

Here the CDR3 reads CASSLGHLSTDTQYF. For the CDR3, the DNA is TGTGCCAGCTCACTGGGACACCTAAGCACAGATACGCAGTATTTT. The chain carries TRBV18 and TRBJ2-3; maybe TRBD1 (6 bases). The CDR3 is 15 residues long. V was trimmed by 4 bases and J by 0 bases, leaving 11 bases between them. CDR1 is KGHSH and CDR2 is LQKENI in the germline V gene.

This rearrangement joins TRBV5-1 to TRBJ1-1; D is perhaps TRBD1 (5 bases). CDR1 and CDR2 (germline): SGHRS, YFSETQ. This CDR3 is built from 18 residues. Trimming took off 1 base at V and 0 bases at J, with 19 bases between the two ends. The CDR3: CASSLLPPGPGMNTEAFF. CDR3 bases: TGCGCCAGCAGCTTGCTCCCTCCGGGACCGGGAATGAACACTGAAGCTTTCTTT.

This clone was detected only a few times. The V call is TRBV29-1, the J call TRBJ1-4; 7 nucleotides match TRBD1. Germline CDR1 SQVTM, CDR2 ANQGSEA. V trimming: 6 bases; J trimming: 2 bases; junction bases outside the gene matches: 6. This CDR3 region has 14 residues. The CDR3 region has the DNA TGCAGCGTATCCACAGGGGTTACTAATGAAAAACTGTTTTTT. It translates to CSVSTGVTNEKLFF. The full variable domain, rest sourced from reference TRBV29-1 and TRBJ1-4, is SAVISQKPSRDICQRGTSLTIQCQVDSQVTMMFWYRQQPGQSLTLIATANQGSEATYESGFVIDKFPISRPNLTFSTLTVSNMSPEDSSIYLCSVSTGVTNEKLFFGSGTQLSVL.

On this clone itself: A read error may account for a junction end that differs from germline. The rearrangement links TRBV9 to TRBJ2-1, with 11 positions matching TRBD2. Germline V gene data show CDR1 as SGDLS and CDR2 as YYNGEE. The CDR3 totals 15 residues. For the CDR3, the DNA is TGTGCCAACAGCGCACCTAGCGGGAGGAACAATGAGCAGTTCTTC. Its translation is CANSAPSGRNNEQFF.

This clone came up a few times. This rearrangement joins TRBV19 to TRBJ2-1; D possibly matches TRBD1 or TRBD2 (5 bases each). V gave up 6 bases and J gave up 4 bases, with 22 bases separating them. The CDR3 extends over 17 amino acids. Per germline, CDR1 LNHDA and CDR2 SQIVND (reference sequence). In DNA, the CDR3 is TGTGCCAGTAGGGGGACGTCGAGAGGGGTGTTGTACAATGAGCAGTTCTTC. The encoded protein is CASRGTSRGVLYNEQFF.

This clone was picked up one time. The chain combines TRBV19 with TRBJ2-1; no clear D gene. CDR1 is LNHDA, CDR2 SQIVND, per germline (reference sequence). Trimming removed 5 bases from V and 5 bases from J, with 16 bases in between. The CDR3 contains 15 residues. CDR3: CASSYPPFHNNEQFF. The CDR3 bases are TGTGCCAGTAGTTACCCACCATTCCACAACAATGAGCAGTTCTTC.

The J gene is TRBJ2-1, the V gene TRBV6-6; 9 positions match TRBD2. The CDR3 runs 13 residues. V shed 4 bases, J shed 9 bases, and the junction held 4 bases outside the gene matches. The germline gives CDR1 MNHNY, CDR2 SVGAGI (reference sequence). DNA for the CDR3: TGTGCCAGCAGTTCGCGCGGGGGGGCTGAGCAGTTCTTC. Translation: CASSSRGGAEQFF.

The chain couples TRBV11-2 to TRBJ1-6; possible D gene TRBD1, 5 bases. V was shortened by 5 bases and J by 3 bases, with 17 bases between the two germline ends. Germline V gives CDR1 SGHAT, CDR2 FQNNGV. This CDR3 is 17 amino acids long. As DNA, the CDR3 is TGTGCCAGCAGCCAACTTTGGGGCGCTTTCTATAATTCACCCCTCCACTTT. Its translation is CASSQLWGAFYNSPLHF.